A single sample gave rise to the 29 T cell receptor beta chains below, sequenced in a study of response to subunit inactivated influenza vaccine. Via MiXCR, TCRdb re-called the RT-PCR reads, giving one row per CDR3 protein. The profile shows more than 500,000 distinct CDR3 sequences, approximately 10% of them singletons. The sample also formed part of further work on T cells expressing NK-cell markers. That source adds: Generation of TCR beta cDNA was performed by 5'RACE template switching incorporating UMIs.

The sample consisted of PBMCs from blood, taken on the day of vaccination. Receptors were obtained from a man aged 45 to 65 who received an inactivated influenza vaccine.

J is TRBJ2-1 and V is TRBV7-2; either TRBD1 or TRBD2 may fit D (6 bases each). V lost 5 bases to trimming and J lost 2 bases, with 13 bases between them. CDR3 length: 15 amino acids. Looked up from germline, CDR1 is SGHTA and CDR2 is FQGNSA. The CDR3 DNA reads TGTGCCAGCAGCCCGGGAGAGGGGGCCTACAATGAGCAGTTCTTC. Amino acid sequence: CASSPGEGAYNEQFF.

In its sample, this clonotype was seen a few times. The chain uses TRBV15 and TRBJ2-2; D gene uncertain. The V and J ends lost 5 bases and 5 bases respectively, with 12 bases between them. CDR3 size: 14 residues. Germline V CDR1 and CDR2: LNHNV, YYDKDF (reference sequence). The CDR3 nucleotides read TGTGCCACCAGCGTCCGAGTGGGGACCGGGGAGCTGTTTTTT. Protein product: CATSVRVGTGELFF.

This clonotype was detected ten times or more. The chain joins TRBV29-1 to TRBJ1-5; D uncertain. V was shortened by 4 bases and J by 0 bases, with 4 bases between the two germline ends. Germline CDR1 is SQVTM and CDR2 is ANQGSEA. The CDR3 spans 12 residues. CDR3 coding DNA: TGCAGCGTTGGAACTAGCAATCAGCCCCAGCATTTT. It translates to CSVGTSNQPQHF.

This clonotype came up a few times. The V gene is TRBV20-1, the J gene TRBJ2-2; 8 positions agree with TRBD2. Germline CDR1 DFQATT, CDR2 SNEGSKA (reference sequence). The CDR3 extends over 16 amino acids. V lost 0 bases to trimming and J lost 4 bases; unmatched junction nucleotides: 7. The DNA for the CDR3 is TGCAGTGCTAGAGAGGCCGGGAGGGTGACCACCGGGGAGCTGTTTTTT. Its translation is CSAREAGRVTTGELFF.

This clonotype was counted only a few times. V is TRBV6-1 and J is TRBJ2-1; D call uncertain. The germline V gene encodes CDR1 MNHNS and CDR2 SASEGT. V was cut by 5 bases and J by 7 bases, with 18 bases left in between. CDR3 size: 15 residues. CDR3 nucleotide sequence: TGTGCCAGCAGTCGTTTCCCCAGGAGTGTAAATGAGCAGTTCTTC. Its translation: CASSRFPRSVNEQFF.

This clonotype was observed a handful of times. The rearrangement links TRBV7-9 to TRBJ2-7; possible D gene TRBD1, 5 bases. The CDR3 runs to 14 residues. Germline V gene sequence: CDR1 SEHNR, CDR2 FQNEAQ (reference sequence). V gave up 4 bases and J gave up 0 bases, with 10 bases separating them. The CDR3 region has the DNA TGTGCCAGCAGCTCACGACAGAACTCCTACGAGCAGTACTTC. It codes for CASSSRQNSYEQYF.

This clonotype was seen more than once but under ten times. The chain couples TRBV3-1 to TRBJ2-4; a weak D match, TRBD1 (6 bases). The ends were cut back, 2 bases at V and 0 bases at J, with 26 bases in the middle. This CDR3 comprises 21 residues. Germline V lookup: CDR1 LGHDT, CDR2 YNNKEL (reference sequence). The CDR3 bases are TGTGCCAGCAGCCAAAGGGTAACCACAACCGGGACAAACCTAGCCAAAAACATTCAGTACTTC. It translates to CASSQRVTTTGTNLAKNIQYF.

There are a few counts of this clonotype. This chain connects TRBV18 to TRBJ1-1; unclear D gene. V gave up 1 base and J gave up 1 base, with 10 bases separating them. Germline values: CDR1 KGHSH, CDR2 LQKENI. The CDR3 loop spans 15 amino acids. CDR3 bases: TGTGCCAGCTCACCACAAGGAGCAGGGAACACTGAAGCTTTCTTT. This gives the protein CASSPQGAGNTEAFF.

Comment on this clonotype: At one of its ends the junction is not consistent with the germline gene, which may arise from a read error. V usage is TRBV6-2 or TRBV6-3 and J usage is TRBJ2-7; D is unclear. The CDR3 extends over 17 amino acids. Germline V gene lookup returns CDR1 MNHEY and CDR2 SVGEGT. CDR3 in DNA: TGTGCCAGCCGTTACGACCCGCGTGTTGTAAAGGACTACGAGCAGTACTTC. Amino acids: CASRYDPRVVKDYEQYF.

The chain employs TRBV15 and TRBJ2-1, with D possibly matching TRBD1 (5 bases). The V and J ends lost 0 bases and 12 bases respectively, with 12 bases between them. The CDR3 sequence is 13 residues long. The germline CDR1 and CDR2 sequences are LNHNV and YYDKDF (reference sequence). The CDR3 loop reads CATSRDILTGQFF. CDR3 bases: TGTGCCACCAGCAGAGATATCCTCACAGGGCAGTTCTTC.

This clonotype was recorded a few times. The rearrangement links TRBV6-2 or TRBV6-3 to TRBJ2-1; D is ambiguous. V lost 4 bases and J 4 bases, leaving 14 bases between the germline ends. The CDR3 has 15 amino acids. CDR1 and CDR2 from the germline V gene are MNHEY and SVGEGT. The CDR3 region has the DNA TGTGCCAGCAGTTTACAGAACCCCCAGTACAATGAGCAGTTCTTC. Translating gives CASSLQNPQYNEQFF.

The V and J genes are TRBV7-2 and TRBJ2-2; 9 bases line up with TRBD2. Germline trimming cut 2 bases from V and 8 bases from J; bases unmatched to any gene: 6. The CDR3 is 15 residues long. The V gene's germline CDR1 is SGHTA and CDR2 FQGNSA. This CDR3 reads CASSLRSGGRGELFF. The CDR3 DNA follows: TGTGCCAGCAGCTTAAGGAGCGGGGGGAGAGGGGAGCTGTTTTTT.

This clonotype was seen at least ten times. DNA for the CDR3: TGTGCCAGCAGCGCCCGACAGCATTCTACTAGCACAGATACGCAGTATTTT. This translates into CASSARQHSTSTDTQYF. V gene TRBV9 combines with J gene TRBJ2-3; D is possibly TRBD1 (5 bases). V was cut by 3 bases and J by 0 bases, with 17 bases left in between. The CDR3 has 17 residues. Germline CDR1 and CDR2: SGDLS and YYNGEE.

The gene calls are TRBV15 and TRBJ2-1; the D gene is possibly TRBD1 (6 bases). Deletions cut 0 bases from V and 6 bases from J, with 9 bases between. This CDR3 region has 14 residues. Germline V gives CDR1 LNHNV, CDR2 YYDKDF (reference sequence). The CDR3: CATSRDPRGNEQFF. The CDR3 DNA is TGTGCCACCAGCAGAGATCCCAGGGGCAATGAGCAGTTCTTC.

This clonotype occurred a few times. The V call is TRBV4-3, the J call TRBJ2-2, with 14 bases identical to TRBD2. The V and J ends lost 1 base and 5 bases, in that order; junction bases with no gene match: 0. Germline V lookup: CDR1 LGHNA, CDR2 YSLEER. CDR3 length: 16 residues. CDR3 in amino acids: CASSQGLAGGTGELFF. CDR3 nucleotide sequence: TGCGCCAGCAGCCAAGGACTAGCGGGGGGGACCGGGGAGCTGTTTTTT.

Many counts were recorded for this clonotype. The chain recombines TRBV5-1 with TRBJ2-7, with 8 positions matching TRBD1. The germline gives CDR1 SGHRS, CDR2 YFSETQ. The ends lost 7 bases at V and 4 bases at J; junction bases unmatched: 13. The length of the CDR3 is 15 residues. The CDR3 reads CASGLLRQGRYEQYF. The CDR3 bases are TGCGCCAGCGGACTCCTCCGACAGGGGCGGTACGAGCAGTACTTC.

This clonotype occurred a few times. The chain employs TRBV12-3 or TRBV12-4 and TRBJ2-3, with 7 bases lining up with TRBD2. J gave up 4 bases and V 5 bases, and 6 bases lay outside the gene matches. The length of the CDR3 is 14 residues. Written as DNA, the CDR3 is TGTGCCAGCAGTACCCGGGACTACTCAGATACGCAGTATTTT. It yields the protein CASSTRDYSDTQYF.

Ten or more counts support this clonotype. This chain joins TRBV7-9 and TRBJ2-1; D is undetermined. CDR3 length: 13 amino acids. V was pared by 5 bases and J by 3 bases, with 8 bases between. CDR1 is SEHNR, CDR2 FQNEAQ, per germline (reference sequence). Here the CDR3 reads CASSPTDYNEQFF. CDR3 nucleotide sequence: TGTGCCAGCAGCCCTACCGACTACAATGAGCAGTTCTTC.

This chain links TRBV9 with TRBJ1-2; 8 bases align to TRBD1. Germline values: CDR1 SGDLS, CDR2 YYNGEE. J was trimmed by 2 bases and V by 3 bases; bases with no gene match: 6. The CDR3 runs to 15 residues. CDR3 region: CASSGTGLGNYGYTF. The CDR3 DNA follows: TGTGCCAGCAGCGGGACAGGGCTGGGGAACTATGGCTACACCTTC.

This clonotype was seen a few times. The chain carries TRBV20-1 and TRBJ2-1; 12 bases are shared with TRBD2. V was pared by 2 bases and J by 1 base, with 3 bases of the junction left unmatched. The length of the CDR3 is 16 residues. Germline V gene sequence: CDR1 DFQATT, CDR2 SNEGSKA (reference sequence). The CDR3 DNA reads TGCAGTGCTAGACTAGCGGGAGGGCCTTCCTACAATGAGCAGTTCTTC. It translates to CSARLAGGPSYNEQFF.

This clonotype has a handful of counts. CDR3 loop: CASSQGGGAQTQYF. In DNA, the CDR3 is TGTGCCAGCAGCCAAGGCGGGGGCGCGCAGACCCAGTACTTC. V gene TRBV3-1 combines with J gene TRBJ2-5, with D possibly matching TRBD2 (7 bases). Germline values: CDR1 LGHDT, CDR2 YNNKEL (reference sequence). CDR3 length: 14 residues. Trimming took 1 base from V and 6 from J, leaving 12 bases between them.

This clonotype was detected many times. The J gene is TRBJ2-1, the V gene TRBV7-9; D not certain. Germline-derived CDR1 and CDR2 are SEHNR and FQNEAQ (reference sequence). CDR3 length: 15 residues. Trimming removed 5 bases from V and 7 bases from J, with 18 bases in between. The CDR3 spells CASSPLLGWVNEQFF. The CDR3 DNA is TGTGCCAGCAGCCCCTTGCTCGGATGGGTGAATGAGCAGTTCTTC.

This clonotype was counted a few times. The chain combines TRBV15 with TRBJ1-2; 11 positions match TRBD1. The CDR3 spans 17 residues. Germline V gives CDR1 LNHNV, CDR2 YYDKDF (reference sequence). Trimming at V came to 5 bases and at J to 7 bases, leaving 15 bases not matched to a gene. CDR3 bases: TGTGCCACCAGCGGACGATTTGAGGGACAGGGGGTATCTGGCTACACCTTC. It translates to CATSGRFEGQGVSGYTF.

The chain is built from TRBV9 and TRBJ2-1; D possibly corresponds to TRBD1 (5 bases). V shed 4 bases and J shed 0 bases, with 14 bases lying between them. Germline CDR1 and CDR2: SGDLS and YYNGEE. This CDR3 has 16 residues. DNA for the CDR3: TGTGCCAGCAGCACTACAGGTGCTAGCTCCTACAATGAGCAGTTCTTC. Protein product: CASSTTGASSYNEQFF.

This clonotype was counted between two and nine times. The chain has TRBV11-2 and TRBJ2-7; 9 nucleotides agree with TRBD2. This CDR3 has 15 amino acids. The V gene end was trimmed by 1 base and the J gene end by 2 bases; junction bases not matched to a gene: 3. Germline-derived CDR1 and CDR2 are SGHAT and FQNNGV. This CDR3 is CASSLGTSETYEQYF. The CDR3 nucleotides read TGTGCCAGCAGCTTAGGGACTAGCGAAACCTACGAGCAGTACTTC.

The CDR3 reads CASSPGHLSGEQYF. For the CDR3, the DNA is TGCGCCAGCAGCCCCGGACACCTAAGTGGCGAGCAGTACTTC. V and J are TRBV5-1 and TRBJ2-7; a possible D gene is TRBD1 (5 bases). Germline CDR1 reads SGHRS; CDR2 reads YFSETQ. V was pared by 4 bases and J by 6 bases, with 17 bases between. The CDR3 sequence is 14 residues long.

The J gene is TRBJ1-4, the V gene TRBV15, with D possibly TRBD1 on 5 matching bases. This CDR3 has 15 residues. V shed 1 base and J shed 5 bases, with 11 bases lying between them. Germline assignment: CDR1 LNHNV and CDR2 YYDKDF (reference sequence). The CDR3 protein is CATSRVTGRNEKLFF. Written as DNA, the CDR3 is TGTGCCACCAGCAGAGTTACGGGACGGAATGAAAAACTGTTTTTT.

This CDR3 is CASRTVAGANVLTF. The CDR3, as DNA: TGCGCCAGCCGAACAGTAGCTGGGGCCAACGTCCTGACTTTC. This chain links TRBV5-1 with TRBJ2-6, with unresolved D. The germline gives CDR1 SGHRS, CDR2 YFSETQ. The CDR3 consists of 14 residues. The V gene lost 7 bases and the J gene lost 2 bases, with 10 bases spanning the gap.

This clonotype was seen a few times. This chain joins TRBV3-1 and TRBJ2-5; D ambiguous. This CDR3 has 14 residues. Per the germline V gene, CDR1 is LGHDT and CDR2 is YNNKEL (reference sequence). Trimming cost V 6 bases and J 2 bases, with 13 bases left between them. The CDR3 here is CASRTAGYQETQYF. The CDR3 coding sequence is TGTGCCAGCAGAACCGCAGGATATCAAGAGACCCAGTACTTC.